These 22 T cell receptor gamma chains came from one sample sequenced in a study of gamma delta lymphoproliferative disorders and STAT genes. Genomic DNA from isolated PBMCs served as the sequencing template. TCRdb re-called clones from the multiplex PCR reads via CATT. Seen here are about 610 gamma-chain clones, about 17% observed once, and the top ten hold 35% to 45%. Sequenced material: blood. Receptor source: a human donor in good health.

In its sample, this clone ranks as large (0.1 to 1%). The J gene is TRGJ1 or TRGJ2, the V gene TRGV4. The J gene, absent from TCRdb, was called here by matching the DNA to germline. In germline, CDR1 is EGSTGY, CDR2 YDSYTSSV. V was pared by 6 bases and J by 9 bases, with 8 bases of the junction left unmatched. The CDR3 runs 11 residues. The CDR3 nucleotides are TGTGCCACCTGGCTCGTGATTAAGAAACTCTTT. Its translation: CATWLVIKKLF.

The genes are TRGV9 and TRGJP1. The J gene is absent in TCRdb and was assigned here via DNA matching to germline. CDR1 GITISATS and CDR2 ISYDGTV come from the germline V gene (reference sequence). J gave up 0 bases and V 2 bases, and 3 bases lay outside the gene matches. The CDR3 length is 15 residues. CDR3 in DNA: TGTGCCTTGTGGGAGGGGGATACCACTGGTTGGTTCAAGATATTT. Amino acid sequence: CALWEGDTTGWFKIF.

By frequency in the sample, this clone is medium-sized. The chain recombines TRGV3 with TRGJ1 or TRGJ2. The J gene, missing from TCRdb, was assigned here through DNA to germline matching. Trimming cost V 1 base and J 5 bases; bases outside gene matches: 5. The V gene's germline CDR1 is VTNTFY and CDR2 YDVSTARD (reference sequence). The CDR3 is made up of 13 amino acids. CDR3: CATWDSPHYKKLF. CDR3 coding DNA: TGTGCCACCTGGGACAGTCCGCATTATAAGAAACTCTTT.

The chain carries TRGV9 and TRGJ1 or TRGJ2. The J gene, missing from TCRdb, was assigned here through DNA to germline matching. The length of the CDR3 is 14 residues. The junction had 5 bases not matched to a gene; V was cut back by 3 bases and J by 0 bases. In germline, CDR1 is GITISATS, CDR2 ISYDGTV (reference sequence). The CDR3 loop is CALWESLNYYKKLF. CDR3 sequence (DNA): TGTGCCTTGTGGGAGTCCTTGAATTATTATAAGAAACTCTTT.

By proportion, this clone is large. The chain combines TRGV3 with TRGJ1 or TRGJ2. No J segment appears in TCRdb, so it was assigned here by matching the sequence to germline. Germline V gene data show CDR1 as VTNTFY and CDR2 as YDVSTARD (reference sequence). V shed 5 bases, J shed 3 bases, and the junction held 4 bases outside the gene matches. The CDR3 has 12 amino acids. The CDR3: CATWGFYYKKLF. CDR3 nucleotides: TGTGCCACCTGGGGGTTTTATTATAAGAAACTCTTT.

This clone is large in the sample. J is TRGJ1 or TRGJ2 and V is TRGV9. TCRdb carries no J gene annotation; the J gene was assigned here by matching the DNA with germline. Looked up from germline, CDR1 is GITISATS and CDR2 is ISYDGTV (reference sequence). This CDR3 is built from 12 residues. J was trimmed by 11 bases and V by 3 bases; bases with no gene match: 10. The DNA of the CDR3 is TGTGCCTTGTGGGAGTCCCCCAGGGAGAAACTCTTT. Amino acids: CALWESPREKLF.

This clone turned up a few times. No DNA is shown, since the ends of the CDR3 on it are uncertain; the CDR3 is the one TCRdb lists. The V gene call is TRGV9, and the J gene call is absent. A total of 19 residues make up the CDR3, ends included. Germline V gene sequence: CDR1 GITISATS, CDR2 ISYDGTV (reference sequence). The CDR3 loop reads CALWEVLIIRNSLAVEQHF.

This clone is classed as large (0.1 to 1%). CDR3 loop: CAAWAYWGIYYKKLF. The CDR3 DNA is TGTGCTGCGTGGGCCTACTGGGGGATTTATTATAAGAAACTCTTT. This chain uses TRGV10 with TRGJ1 or TRGJ2. Germline matching of the DNA provided the J gene here, since TCRdb leaves it blank. TRGV10 carries the ORF label, with uncertain function. Trimming took 8 bases from V and 3 from J; bases not matched to a gene: 14. This CDR3 is built from 15 residues.

The rearrangement joins TRGV9 to TRGJ1 or TRGJ2. TCRdb supplies no J gene; here it was assigned by aligning the nucleotide sequence to germline. CDR3 size: 18 residues. Germline CDR1 GITISATS, CDR2 ISYDGTV (reference sequence). The V gene end was trimmed by 0 bases and the J gene end by 0 bases; junction bases not matched to a gene: 14. The chain's CDR3 is CALWEVPLNWANYYKKLF. The CDR3 DNA sequence: TGTGCCTTGTGGGAGGTGCCCCTGAATTGGGCGAATTATTATAAGAAACTCTTT.

This clone is termed medium-sized. The CDR3 protein is CATWDVVYYKKLF. In DNA, the CDR3 is TGTGCCACCTGGGATGTGGTTTATTATAAGAAACTCTTT. The V and J genes are TRGV4 and TRGJ1 or TRGJ2. TCRdb carries no J gene annotation; the J gene was assigned here by matching the DNA with germline. CDR1 and CDR2 from the germline V gene are EGSTGY and YDSYTSSV. This CDR3 is 13 amino acids long. Trimming took 2 bases from V and 3 from J; bases not matched to a gene: 4.

Judged by abundance, this clone is large. V usage is TRGV8 and J usage is TRGJ1 or TRGJ2. The J gene was not available in TCRdb and was assigned here by matching the DNA to germline segments. Germline CDR1 and CDR2: VENAVY and YDSYNSRV. This CDR3 spans 15 amino acids. J gave up 6 bases and V 1 base, and 12 bases lay outside the gene matches. The CDR3 is CATWDSDCCGYKKLF. CDR3 bases: TGTGCCACCTGGGATAGTGATTGTTGTGGTTATAAGAAACTCTTT.

This clone is judged large. J is TRGJ1 or TRGJ2 and V is TRGV10. Matching the DNA to germline supplied the J gene, which TCRdb does not give. TRGV10 qualifies as an ORF whose function is uncertain. V dropped 8 bases and J dropped 4; count of bases not matched to a gene: 6. The CDR3 spans 12 residues. CDR3 in DNA: TGTGCTGCGTGGGGCAGATATTATAAGAAACTCTTT. Protein product: CAAWGRYYKKLF.

This clone is labeled large. This sequence joins TRGV3 and TRGJ1 or TRGJ2. The J gene, left out of TCRdb, was set here by checking the DNA against germline. This CDR3 has 12 amino acids. V dropped 2 bases and J dropped 2; count of bases not matched to a gene: 0. The germline gives CDR1 VTNTFY, CDR2 YDVSTARD (reference sequence). The CDR3 nucleotides are TGTGCCACCTGGGACAATTATTATAAGAAACTCTTT. It is translated as CATWDNYYKKLF.

By sample fraction, this clone is medium-sized. This chain uses TRGV2 with TRGJ1 or TRGJ2. The J gene is absent in TCRdb and was assigned here via DNA matching to germline. V gave up 0 bases and J gave up 5 bases; unmatched junction bases: 7. The CDR3 loop spans 14 amino acids. The germline V gene encodes CDR1 EGSNGY and CDR2 YDSYNSKV. CDR3 in DNA: TGTGCCACCTGGGACGGGCCGAAGGATTATAAGAAACTCTTT. Translating it yields CATWDGPKDYKKLF.

The V gene is listed as TRGV4; no J gene was called. Germline values: CDR1 EGSTGY, CDR2 YDSYTSSV. The CDR3 consists of 15 residues. The CDR3 protein is CATWGGPRERNLGVF. The CDR3 DNA follows: TGTGCCACCTGGGGTGGGCCCAGGGAGAGAAACTTGGGGGTCTTT.

This sequence joins TRGV2 and TRGJ1 or TRGJ2. TCRdb does not report a J gene; here it was assigned by matching the DNA to germline references. CDR1 and CDR2 (germline): EGSNGY, YDSYNSKV. V dropped 0 bases and J dropped 7; count of bases not matched to a gene: 9. This CDR3 region has 14 residues. The CDR3 DNA reads TGTGCCACCTGGGACGGGCGGATCCCATATAAGAAACTCTTT. Its protein is CATWDGRIPYKKLF.

By sample fraction, this clone is large (0.1 to 1%). The sample contains more than one DNA sequence encoding this CDR3. V and J are TRGV2 and TRGJ1 or TRGJ2. The J gene was not available in TCRdb and was assigned here by matching the DNA to germline segments. From germline, CDR1 is EGSNGY and CDR2 YDSYNSKV. The CDR3 is 15 residues long. With 0 bases clipped from V and 3 bases from J, the junction kept 8 bases outside the gene matches. CDR3: CATWDGPPSYYKKLF. CDR3 nucleotides: TGTGCCACCTGGGACGGGCCGCCCTCTTATTATAAGAAACTCTTT.

By frequency in the sample, this clone is large. No DNA is shown, since the ends of the CDR3 on it are uncertain; the CDR3 is the one TCRdb lists. The V gene was identified as TRGV11, while no J gene was called. TRGV11 is annotated as an ORF whose role is uncertain. The CDR3 adds up to 17 amino acids, both ends counted. The CDR3 is CTTVPAGLGTLGYKKLF.

By proportion, this clone is medium-sized. This sequence joins TRGV3 and TRGJ1 or TRGJ2. The J gene, missing from TCRdb, was assigned here through DNA to germline matching. V lost 12 bases, J lost 3 bases, and 14 bases stayed unmatched. CDR1 VTNTFY and CDR2 YDVSTARD come from the germline V gene (reference sequence). This CDR3 is 13 amino acids long. Here the CDR3 reads CAVLETGYYKKLF. The DNA of the CDR3 is TGTGCCGTACTAGAGACGGGTTATTATAAGAAACTCTTT.

Relative to its sample, this clone is medium-sized. The chain combines TRGV9 with TRGJ1 or TRGJ2. TCRdb records no J gene; here it was assigned by comparing the DNA to germline. CDR3 length: 12 amino acids. The germline gives CDR1 GITISATS, CDR2 ISYDGTV (reference sequence). Losses at the gene ends were 4 bases for V and 2 bases for J; bases not matched to a gene: 2. CDR3 coding DNA: TGTGCCTTGTGGGAAGATTATTATAAGAAACTCTTT. Amino acid sequence: CALWEDYYKKLF.

The rearrangement joins TRGV4 to TRGJ1 or TRGJ2. TCRdb offers no J gene call, so here the DNA was matched to germline to obtain one. Germline CDR1 EGSTGY, CDR2 YDSYTSSV. The CDR3 covers 15 residues. V lost 4 bases to trimming and J lost 2 bases; unmatched junction nucleotides: 11. The DNA of the CDR3 is TGTGCCACCTGGGACGCAGGCGTTTATTATTATAAGAAACTCTTT. It encodes CATWDAGVYYYKKLF.

Judged by abundance, this clone is medium-sized. The chain couples TRGV8 to TRGJ1 or TRGJ2. No J gene is reported in TCRdb; it was inferred here by comparing the DNA with germline. The CDR3 is 12 residues long. Germline values: CDR1 VENAVY, CDR2 YDSYNSRV. The junction had 6 bases not matched to a gene; V was cut back by 3 bases and J by 7 bases. In DNA form, the CDR3 reads TGTGCCACCTGGGATCCCTGGTATAAGAAACTCTTT. Translated, it gives CATWDPWYKKLF.